One and the same sample provided the 5 T cell receptor beta chains below, sequenced in a study of T cell responses to AZD1222 COVID-19 vaccine. TCRdb's copy holds only in-frame clones and misses some; the assay was immunoSEQ multiplex PCR. The repertoire holds under 150,000 clones, approximately 94% seen once, with under 2% in the top ten. The specimen was peripheral blood, collected on day 0 of AZD1222 vaccination. These receptors all stem from an adult in good health.

The J gene is TRBJ1-5, the V gene TRBV5-6, with TRBD1 as a possible D gene (5 bases). Germline lookup yields CDR1 SGHDT and CDR2 YYEEEE. CDR3 size: 14 residues. V lost 3 bases, J lost 9 bases, and 16 bases lay in between. CDR3 sequence reads: CASSSTSRAAPQHF. DNA of the CDR3: TGTGCCAGCAGCTCGACCTCCAGGGCAGCGCCCCAGCATTTT.

The J gene is TRBJ2-7, the V gene TRBV6-6; TRBD1 might be the D (6 bases). The CDR3 sequence is 14 residues long. The germline V and J ends were trimmed by 0 bases and 4 bases, with 10 bases remaining between them. The germline V gene encodes CDR1 MNHNY and CDR2 SVGAGI (reference sequence). The CDR3 sequence: CASSYSGQLYEQYF. CDR3 nucleotide sequence: TGTGCCAGCAGTTACTCGGGACAACTATACGAGCAGTACTTC.

V is TRBV7-3 and J is TRBJ2-1; D call uncertain. The CDR3 spans 15 residues. Germline-derived CDR1 and CDR2 are SGHTA and FQGTGA. Deletions cut 0 bases from V and 2 bases from J, with 8 bases between. The CDR3 loop is CASSLTSVAYNEQFF. The CDR3 nucleotides read TGTGCCAGCAGCTTAACCAGCGTCGCCTACAATGAGCAGTTCTTC.

This clone was seen just once. The chain is built from TRBV9 and TRBJ2-7; D ambiguous. This CDR3 contains 14 residues. V was pared by 0 bases and J by 3 bases, with 10 bases between. The germline gives CDR1 SGDLS, CDR2 YYNGEE. CDR3 coding DNA: TGTGCCAGCAGCGTAGGGGCAGAAAGCTACGAGCAGTACTTC. This gives the protein CASSVGAESYEQYF.

The rearrangement uses TRBV15 and TRBJ2-1, with D perhaps matching TRBD1 or TRBD2 (5 bases each). Germline V gene data show CDR1 as LNHNV and CDR2 as YYDKDF (reference sequence). This CDR3 contains 16 residues. Trimming left V 0 bases short and J 7 bases short, with 16 bases between. CDR3 coding DNA: TGTGCCACCAGCAGAGATAGGTGGGGCAGGGAGAATGAGCAGTTCTTC. As protein: CATSRDRWGRENEQFF.